This entry describes one T cell receptor (beta chain). Trimming took 2 bases from V and 9 from J, leaving 14 bases between them. Germline lookup yields CDR1 SGHTA and CDR2 FQGTGA. CDR3 size: 14 residues. TCRdb re-derived calls from the 5' RACE reads in MiXCR, one entry per CDR3 protein. Among roughly 87,000 distinct CDR3 sequences listed, 17% were seen once. This entry belongs to a study of T cells of healthy individuals. The chain uses TRBV7-3 and TRBJ2-1, with no clear D. The receptor's source is a human donor in good health. CDR3 loop: CASSLSGGLIEQFF. The DNA for the CDR3 is TGTGCCAGCAGCTTATCCGGCGGCTTGATTGAGCAGTTCTTC.